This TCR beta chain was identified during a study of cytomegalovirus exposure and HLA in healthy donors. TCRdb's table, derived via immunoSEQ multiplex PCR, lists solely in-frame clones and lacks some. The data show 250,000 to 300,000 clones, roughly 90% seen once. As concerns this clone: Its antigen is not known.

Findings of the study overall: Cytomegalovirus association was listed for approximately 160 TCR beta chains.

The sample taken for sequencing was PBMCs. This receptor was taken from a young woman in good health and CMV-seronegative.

CDR3 amino acids: CASSPHRNYGYTF. The DNA for the CDR3 is TGTGCCAGCAGCCCTCACAGGAACTATGGCTACACCTTC. V usage is TRBV6-5 and J usage is TRBJ1-2; D is perhaps TRBD1 (5 bases). The germline CDR1 and CDR2 sequences are MNHEY and SVGAGI. V was pared by 6 bases and J by 2 bases, with 10 bases between. The CDR3 runs 13 residues.